This TCR beta chain was recovered during a study of CD8+CD57+ T cells in acquired aplastic anemia. The study, taken as a whole, reports: Approximately 29 was the count of CD8+ CDR3 sequences that patients shared with controls.

Those patients picked for sequencing had displayed CD8+CD57+ cell expansion on flow cytometry. Of note for this clonotype: Its antigen is still unknown.

CDR3 length: 12 amino acids. Germline V gene data show CDR1 as LNHNV and CDR2 as YYDKDF (reference sequence). Trimming shortened V by 5 bases and J by 8 bases, and 10 bases separated the two germline ends. Profiles of TCR beta VDJ and CDR3 were generated from a genomic DNA template. TCRdb reprocessed the reads with MiXCR, giving one entry per CDR3 protein. The sample holds roughly 80,000 distinct CDR3 sequences, around 70% seen once. The rearrangement links TRBV15 to TRBJ2-1, with TRBD1 as a possible D gene (6 bases). The sequence came from a human donor with aplastic anemia. Sequences were obtained from sorted CD4+, CD8+, or CD8+CD57+ T cells (not recorded which) from PBMCs. The CDR3 is CATSVRGDEQFF. DNA of the CDR3: TGTGCCACCAGCGTCAGGGGCGATGAGCAGTTCTTC. The whole variable domain, remainder taken from reference TRBV15 and TRBJ2-1, is DAMVIQNPRYQVTQFGKPVTLSCSQTLNHNVMYWYQQKSSQAPKLLFHYYDKDFNNEADTPDNFQSRRPNTSFCFLDIRSPGLGDTAMYLCATSVRGDEQFFGPGTRLTVL.